A single sample gave rise to the 10 T cell receptor beta chains below, sequenced in a study of blood T cell repertoires in COVID-19. Data came from immunoSEQ multiplex PCR; TCRdb stores just in-frame clones and leaves some out. Of some 530,000 clones in the sample, about 88% are singletons; the top ten hold around 7.9%. The specimen sequenced was PBMCs or T cells enriched from blood (not recorded which). The origin of the receptors is a woman aged 55-70 years who had recovered from COVID-19.

The chain recombines TRBV24-1 with TRBJ1-2, with 7 bases aligning to TRBD1. J gave up 4 bases and V 3 bases, and 4 bases lay outside the gene matches. The V gene's germline CDR1 is KGHDR and CDR2 SFDVKD. CDR3 length: 14 amino acids. The CDR3 coding sequence is TGTGCCACCAGTGATCCAGGGACAGCCTATGGCTACACCTTC. Amino acid sequence: CATSDPGTAYGYTF.

With respect to this clone: Other nucleotide sequences in the sample specify the same CDR3. The CDR3: CASSLGQNNEQFF. DNA of the CDR3: TGTGCCAGCAGCTTAGGACAGAACAATGAGCAGTTCTTC. The chain has TRBV11-2 and TRBJ2-1, with D possibly being TRBD1 (5 bases). The V end lost 1 base, the J end lost 5 bases, and 6 bases lay between the germline ends. From germline, CDR1 is SGHAT and CDR2 FQNNGV. This CDR3 region has 13 residues.

About this clone itself: An end of the junction differs from the germline gene, which may be a read error. The rearrangement uses TRBV5-4 and TRBJ2-4; the match to TRBD1 covers 10 bases. CDR1 and CDR2 from the germline V gene are SGHNT and YYREEE (reference sequence). The CDR3 consists of 16 residues. The CDR3: CASTLDRGIGKNIQYF. The CDR3 DNA reads TGTGCCAGCACCTTGGACAGGGGGATTGGCAAAAACATTCAGTACTTC.

The chain employs TRBV2 and TRBJ2-7, with D possibly TRBD2 on 6 matching bases. The CDR3 length is 11 residues. In germline, CDR1 is SNHLY, CDR2 FYNNEI. Trimming cost V 6 bases and J 4 bases, with 7 bases left between them. CDR3 loop: CASREGYEQYF. CDR3 nucleotide sequence: TGTGCCAGCAGGGAGGGGTACGAGCAGTACTTC.

This clone has more than one count but fewer than ten. The rearrangement joins TRBV5-4 to TRBJ1-1; D is perhaps TRBD1 (6 bases). This CDR3 has 17 residues. Germline V gene lookup returns CDR1 SGHNT and CDR2 YYREEE (reference sequence). The ends were cut back, 4 bases at V and 1 base at J, with 20 bases in the middle. The CDR3 DNA sequence: TGTGCCAGCAGCCATTTACTGACAGGAACCGCGAACACTGAAGCTTTCTTT. It codes for CASSHLLTGTANTEAFF.

The genes are TRBV4-2 and TRBJ1-2; the D is unclear. The V gene lost 0 bases and the J gene lost 2 bases, with 13 bases spanning the gap. The CDR3 has 16 amino acids. Germline assignment: CDR1 LGHNA and CDR2 YNFKEQ. In DNA, the CDR3 is TGTGCCAGCAGCCAAGATCTAAATGCTCAAAACTATGGCTACACCTTC. Translated: CASSQDLNAQNYGYTF.

To note about this clone: This sample also contains other DNA sequences that code for the same CDR3. This chain uses TRBV3-1 (or the pseudogene TRBV3-2) with TRBJ1-5, with 8 bases identical to TRBD1. The germline V gene has CDR1 LGHDT and CDR2 YNNKEL (reference sequence). The ends lost 0 bases at V and 2 bases at J; junction bases unmatched: 0. The CDR3 extends over 15 amino acids. CDR3 sequence (DNA): TGTGCCAGCAGCCAAGAGGGACAGGGCAATCAGCCCCAGCATTTT. The encoded protein is CASSQEGQGNQPQHF.

The count of this clone is one. The J gene is TRBJ1-5, the V gene TRBV3-1 (or the pseudogene TRBV3-2); D not certain. CDR1 is LGHDT and CDR2 is YNNKEL in the germline V gene (reference sequence). This CDR3 region has 15 residues. V lost 6 bases and J 0 bases, leaving 12 bases between the germline ends. CDR3 DNA sequence: TGTGCCAGCAGTCCAGGTGTAAATAGCAATCAGCCCCAGCATTTT. Protein product: CASSPGVNSNQPQHF.

The count of this clone is one. The chain carries TRBV30 and TRBJ1-1; D call uncertain. CDR1 and CDR2 from the germline V gene are GTSNPN and SVGIG (reference sequence). The CDR3 spans 13 residues. Deletions cut 2 bases from V and 1 base from J, with 8 bases between. CDR3 nucleotides: TGTGCCTGGAGTCCTGACTGGAACACTGAAGCTTTCTTT. It translates to CAWSPDWNTEAFF.

The genes are TRBV7-2 and TRBJ2-7; D is unresolved. Trimming removed 5 bases at V and 0 bases at J, with 14 bases between. The CDR3 runs to 15 residues. The germline V gene encodes CDR1 SGHTA and CDR2 FQGNSA. The chain's CDR3 is CASSPSAEFSYEQYV. The CDR3 DNA sequence: TGTGCCAGCAGCCCCTCGGCGGAGTTCTCCTACGAGCAGTACGTC.